This T cell receptor (beta chain) was captured in a study of blood T cell repertoires in COVID-19. Looking at the study overall: The analysed material was cDNA or gDNA that came from T cells, B-cell-depleted T cells, or PBMCs.

TCRdb keeps only in-frame clones here, not all; method: immunoSEQ multiplex PCR. The sample lists 200,000 to 250,000 clones; around 82% were seen once. CDR3 size: 17 residues. V shed 0 bases and J 3 bases; nucleotides not matched to a gene: 9. Germline lookup yields CDR1 SEHNR and CDR2 FQNEAQ (reference sequence). V and J are TRBV7-9 and TRBJ2-7, with TRBD1 matching 9 bases. This clonotype was sampled from a woman older than 75 with acute or convalescent COVID-19. The sequencing sample was made of peripheral blood. CDR3 coding DNA: TGTGCCAGCAGCTTAGCCATGGGGACAGGGAACATCTACGAGCAGTACTTC. Translation: CASSLAMGTGNIYEQYF.